This T cell receptor (beta chain) appears in the sequencing data of a study of blood T cell repertoires in COVID-19. Study in general: Nucleic acid was either cDNA or gDNA, and it came from T cells, B-cell-depleted T cells, or PBMCs.

Here immunoSEQ multiplex PCR was the method, and the copy in TCRdb shows in-frame clones only, minus some. Of some 70,000 clones listed, approximately 90% are singletons. V was shortened by 5 bases and J by 7 bases, with 9 bases between the two germline ends. The CDR3 sequence is 12 residues long. The germline V gene encodes CDR1 MNHEY and CDR2 SVGEGT. This rearrangement joins TRBV6-2 or TRBV6-3 to TRBJ2-1, with TRBD2 as a possible D gene (5 bases). The sequencing input was peripheral blood. The clonotype originates from a man aged 25-45 years with acute or convalescent COVID-19. The CDR3 region has the DNA TGTGCCAGCAGTACCTGGACTAATGAGCAGTTCTTC. Its translation is CASSTWTNEQFF.